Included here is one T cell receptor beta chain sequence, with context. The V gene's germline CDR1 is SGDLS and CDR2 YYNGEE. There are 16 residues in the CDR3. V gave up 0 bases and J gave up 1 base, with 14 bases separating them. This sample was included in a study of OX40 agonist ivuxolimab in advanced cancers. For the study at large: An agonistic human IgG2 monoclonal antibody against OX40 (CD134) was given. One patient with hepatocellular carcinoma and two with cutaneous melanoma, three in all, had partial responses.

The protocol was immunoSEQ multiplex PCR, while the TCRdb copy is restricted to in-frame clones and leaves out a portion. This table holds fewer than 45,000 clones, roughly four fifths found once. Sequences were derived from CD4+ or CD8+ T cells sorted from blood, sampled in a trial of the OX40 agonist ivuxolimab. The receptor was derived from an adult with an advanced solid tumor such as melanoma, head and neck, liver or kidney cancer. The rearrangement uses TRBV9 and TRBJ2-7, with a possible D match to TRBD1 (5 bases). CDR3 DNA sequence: TGTGCCAGCAGCGTAGTCAGGCAGGGTAGGTCCTACGAGCAGTACTTC. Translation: CASSVVRQGRSYEQYF.